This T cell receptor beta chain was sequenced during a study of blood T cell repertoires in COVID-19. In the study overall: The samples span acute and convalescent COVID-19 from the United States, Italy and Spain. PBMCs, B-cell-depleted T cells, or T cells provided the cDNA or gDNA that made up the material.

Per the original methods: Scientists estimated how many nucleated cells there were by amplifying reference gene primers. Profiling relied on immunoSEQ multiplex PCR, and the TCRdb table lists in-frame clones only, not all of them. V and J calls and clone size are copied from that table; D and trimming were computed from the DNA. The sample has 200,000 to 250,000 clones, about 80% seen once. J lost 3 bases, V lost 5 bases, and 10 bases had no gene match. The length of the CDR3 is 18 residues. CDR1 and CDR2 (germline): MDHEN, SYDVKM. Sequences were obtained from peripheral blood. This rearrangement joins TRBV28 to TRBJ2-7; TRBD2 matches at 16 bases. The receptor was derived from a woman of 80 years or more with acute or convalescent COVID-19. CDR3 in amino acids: CASSPTPGTSGGDYEQYF. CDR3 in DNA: TGTGCCAGCAGTCCAACCCCCGGGACTAGCGGGGGGGACTACGAGCAGTACTTC.